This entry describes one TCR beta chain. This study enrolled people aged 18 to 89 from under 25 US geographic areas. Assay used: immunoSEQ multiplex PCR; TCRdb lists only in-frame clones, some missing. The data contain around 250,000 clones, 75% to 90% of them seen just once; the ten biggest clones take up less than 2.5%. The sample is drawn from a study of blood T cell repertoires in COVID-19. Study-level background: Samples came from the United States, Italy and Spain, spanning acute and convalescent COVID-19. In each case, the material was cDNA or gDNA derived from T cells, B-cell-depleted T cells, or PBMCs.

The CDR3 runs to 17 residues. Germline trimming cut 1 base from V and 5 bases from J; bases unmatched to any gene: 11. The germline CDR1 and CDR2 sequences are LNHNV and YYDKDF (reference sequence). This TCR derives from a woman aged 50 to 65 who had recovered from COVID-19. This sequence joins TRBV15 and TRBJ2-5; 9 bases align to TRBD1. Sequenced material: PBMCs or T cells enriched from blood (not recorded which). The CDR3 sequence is CATSRAGSGTGTETQYF. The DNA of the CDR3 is TGTGCCACCAGCAGAGCAGGAAGCGGGACAGGGACGGAGACCCAGTACTTC. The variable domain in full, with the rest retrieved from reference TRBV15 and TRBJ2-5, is DAMVIQNPRYQVTQFGKPVTLSCSQTLNHNVMYWYQQKSSQAPKLLFHYYDKDFNNEADTPDNFQSRRPNTSFCFLDIRSPGLGDTAMYLCATSRAGSGTGTETQYFGPGTRLLVL.